The clone carrying this T cell receptor beta chain was found many times. V gave up 10 bases and J gave up 1 base; unmatched junction bases: 5. Looked up from germline, CDR1 is MNHNY and CDR2 is SVGAGI (reference sequence). CDR3 length: 13 amino acids. The time point here: sample taken at primary tumor resection. Sequencing of whole RNA from tumor, nontumor lung or frozen PBMC involved no sorting. Carried by each TCR cDNA molecule was a unique molecular identifier. Each CDR3 protein gets one entry after TCRdb re-called the 5' RACE reads with MiXCR. The data hold around 10,000 distinct CDR3 sequences, with 3.7% observed a single time. The data belong to a study of spatial heterogeneity in lung cancer.

This TCR was sampled from a female donor with early-stage non-small cell lung cancer. The input for sequencing was PBMCs, taken at surgery. J is TRBJ2-5 and V is TRBV6-6; TRBD2 aligns across 8 bases. The CDR3 nucleotides read TGTGCCACCGCGGGGGGTCGCCAAGAGACCCAGTACTTC. It specifies CATAGGRQETQYF.